This T cell receptor (beta chain) was sequenced for a study of blood T cell repertoires in COVID-19 (dated by TCRdb to the early 2020s). About the full investigation: Collaborator samples came from the United States, Italy and Spain and covered acute and convalescent phases of COVID-19. The prospective study material was composed of cDNA or gDNA derived from T cells, B-cell-depleted T cells, or PBMCs. Deeply sampled blood TCRbeta repertoires from subjects exposed to, actively infected with, or recovered from COVID-19 were included in the dataset. A freely available public database, intended as a resource for researchers studying the immune response to SARS-CoV-2, is where the repertoires were released. Samples were obtained from the ongoing ImmuneRACE study (first 160 participants) and from over 1,000 subjects provided by 6 global collaborators. Nearly every sample came with metadata listing a de-identified subject ID, COVID-19 status, age in years and sex. HLA class I and class II types, where available, came from metadata supplied by the sample provider rather than from assay-based typing.

The germline V gene provides CDR1 MGHRA and CDR2 YSYEKL. Including the terminal cysteine and phenylalanine, the CDR3 comprises 14 residues. Here the CDR3 DNA is all that survives: 42 bases in frame from base 1. V and J are truncated by 1 base and 1 base respectively, leaving an intervening sequence of 7 bases. To note about this clone: No cognate antigen has been identified for it. No base qualities exist here, and no much larger clone lies one base off it.

General findings and caveats noted by the study authors: The quantity of clinical and demographic metadata differed by source and by participant and was supplied without curation.

The immunoSEQ Assay, a bias-controlled multiplex PCR, was used to amplify TCRbeta CDR3 regions from genomic DNA. As for the original processing: The number of nucleated cells in each sample was estimated from the amplification of reference gene primers within the assay. To quantify the absolute abundance of each unique TCRbeta CDR3 rearrangement, sequence reads were collapsed and filtered. Productive Simpson clonality was computed per sample as the square root of Simpson's diversity index over productive rearrangements. The clones in this table, taken by TCRdb from immuneACCESS, are in-frame only. Not every clone is retained; where verified, under half of the shortfall comes from an unresolved V gene, and the cause of the rest is unknown. The V and J calls and the clone size are those of that table, but D and trimming were determined from the DNA. The sample table contains 300,000 to 450,000 clones; only one count was recorded for approximately 77% of them. The ten largest make up 0.85% to 1.3% of the sample.

Whole blood was collected in K2EDTA tubes by collaborating institutions according to the institutions' own protocols. Collaborator samples were shipped for TCRbeta analysis as frozen whole blood, isolated PBMCs, or DNA extracted from either sample type. The rearranged chain carries TRBV4-1 and TRBJ2-5; the D gene cannot be named for sure. Sequenced material: peripheral blood. The clonotype comes from a human donor with acute or convalescent COVID-19. The donor label of this sample is uncertain. The DNA sequence is TGCGCCAGCAGCCAAGGCCCGGTCCAAGAGACCCAGTACTTC. The translation is CASSQGPVQETQYF.